Presented here are 9 T cell receptor beta chains from one specimen sequenced in a study of blood T cells in healthy people across ages. Primers used in a second PCR of roughly 6 to 11 cycles were a sample-barcoded 5' primer and a J-beta primer mix. TCRdb used MiXCR to reprocess the 5' RACE reads, holding one entry per CDR3 protein. The data hold roughly 1.7 million distinct CDR3 sequences, with about 35% observed a single time. Sequencing was carried out using blood. The origin of the receptors is a woman aged 25-40 years in good health.

This clonotype was seen repeatedly, ten times or more. The chain couples TRBV30 to TRBJ2-6, with D possibly TRBD1 on 5 matching bases. Germline V gives CDR1 GTSNPN, CDR2 SVGIG (reference sequence). The CDR3 consists of 17 residues. Trimming stripped 2 bases from V and 0 bases from J, with 14 bases between. CDR3 nucleotides: TGTGCCTGGAGTAGGGGCAGAACCCGCTCTGGGGCCAACGTCCTGACTTTC. Its translation: CAWSRGRTRSGANVLTF.

The genes are TRBV6-5 and TRBJ2-1; 10 bases map to TRBD2. Trimming removed 0 bases from V and 5 bases from J; junction bases left unmatched: 10. CDR3 length equals 18 residues. The germline V gene encodes CDR1 MNHEY and CDR2 SVGAGI. CDR3 loop: CASSYSGTSVSLHNEQFF. CDR3 DNA: TGTGCCAGCAGTTACTCGGGGACTAGCGTATCGCTCCACAATGAGCAGTTCTTC.

J is TRBJ1-2 and V is TRBV12-3 or TRBV12-4, with TRBD1 matching over 10 bases. J lost 8 bases, V lost 5 bases, and 8 bases had no gene match. CDR3 length: 14 amino acids. The CDR3 DNA is TGTGCCAGCAGTGTGACAGGGGGCGCAGGGGGCTACACCTTC. Its protein product is CASSVTGGAGGYTF.

The genes are TRBV27 and TRBJ2-1, with TRBD2 as a possible D gene (6 bases). V dropped 0 bases and J dropped 9 bases, with 18 bases sitting between them. This CDR3 is 16 amino acids long. Germline CDR1 reads MNHEY; CDR2 reads SMNVEV (reference sequence). The CDR3 DNA reads as TGTGCCAGCAGTTTATCGGGCGGGACGTACATCAGTGAGCAGTTCTTC. Protein sequence: CASSLSGGTYISEQFF.

This chain connects TRBV5-1 to TRBJ1-2; 7 nucleotides match TRBD1. Looked up from germline, CDR1 is SGHRS and CDR2 is YFSETQ. V lost 4 bases to trimming and J lost 4 bases; unmatched junction nucleotides: 13. This CDR3 region has 16 residues. CDR3 protein: CASSPRRGGESYGYTF. CDR3 in DNA: TGCGCCAGCAGCCCCAGGAGAGGGGGCGAATCCTATGGCTACACCTTC.

V is TRBV27 and J is TRBJ2-5; D is unclear. The V end lost 6 bases, the J end lost 4 bases, and 12 bases lay between the germline ends. This CDR3 spans 13 amino acids. Germline V gives CDR1 MNHEY, CDR2 SMNVEV (reference sequence). CDR3 DNA sequence: TGTGCCAGCAGGCCCTGGATGGGAGAGACCCAGTACTTC. It specifies CASRPWMGETQYF.

This clonotype was observed a few times. This may be a read error: a much more frequent sequence differs by one nucleotide. The chain couples TRBV27 to TRBJ2-3; perhaps D is TRBD1 or TRBD2 (5 bases each). The germline V gene has CDR1 MNHEY and CDR2 SMNVEV (reference sequence). The CDR3 is 15 amino acids. Between the trimmed V and J ends, which lost 6 bases and 2 bases, there was a span of 15 bases. CDR3 in amino acids: CASRMGPSLTDTQYF. The CDR3 region has the DNA TGTGCCAGCAGGATGGGACCGTCTCTCACAGATACGCAGTATTTT.

This clonotype was observed a handful of times. The chain employs TRBV25-1 and TRBJ1-2; D is possibly TRBD1 (5 bases). The V gene lost 4 bases and the J gene lost 5 bases, with 11 bases spanning the gap. The CDR3 is 13 amino acids. Germline loops: CDR1 MGHDK, CDR2 SYGVNS. This CDR3 reads CASSVGAAYGYTF. In DNA form, the CDR3 reads TGTGCCAGCAGTGTCGGGGCGGCGTATGGCTACACCTTC.

J is TRBJ2-1 and V is TRBV7-6; perhaps TRBD1 as D (6 bases). The DNA matches TRBJ2-7 better at its end, which makes the J call doubtful. The CDR3 runs 14 residues. The germline CDR1 and CDR2 sequences are SGHVS and FNYEAQ. Written as DNA, the CDR3 is TGTGCCAGCAGCTCCGGGACACCTGGTTACGAGCAGTACTTC. It translates to CASSSGTPGYEQYF.